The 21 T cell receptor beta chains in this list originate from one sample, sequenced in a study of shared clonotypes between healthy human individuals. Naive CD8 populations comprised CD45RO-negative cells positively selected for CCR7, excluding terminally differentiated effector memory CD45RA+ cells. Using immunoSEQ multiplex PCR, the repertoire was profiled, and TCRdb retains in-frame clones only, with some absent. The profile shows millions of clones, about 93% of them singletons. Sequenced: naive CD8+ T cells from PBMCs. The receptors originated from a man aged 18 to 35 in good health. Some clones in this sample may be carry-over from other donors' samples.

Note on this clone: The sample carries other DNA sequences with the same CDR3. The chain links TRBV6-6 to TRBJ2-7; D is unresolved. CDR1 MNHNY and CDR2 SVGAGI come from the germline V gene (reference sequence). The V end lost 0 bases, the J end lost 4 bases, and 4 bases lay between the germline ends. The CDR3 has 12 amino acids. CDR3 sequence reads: CASSYSPYEQYF. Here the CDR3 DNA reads TGTGCCAGCAGTTACTCGCCTTACGAGCAGTACTTC.

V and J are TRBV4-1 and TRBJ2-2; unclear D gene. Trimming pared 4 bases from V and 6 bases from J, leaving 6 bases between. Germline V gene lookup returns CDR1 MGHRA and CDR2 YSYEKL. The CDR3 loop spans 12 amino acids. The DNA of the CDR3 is TGCGCCAGCAGCCCACGCCCCGGGGAGCTGTTTTTT. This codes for CASSPRPGELFF.

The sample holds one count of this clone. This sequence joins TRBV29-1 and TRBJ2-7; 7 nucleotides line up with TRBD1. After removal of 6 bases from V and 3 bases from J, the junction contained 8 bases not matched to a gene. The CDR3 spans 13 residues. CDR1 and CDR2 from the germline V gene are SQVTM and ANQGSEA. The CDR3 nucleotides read TGCAGCGTAGAGACAGGGTTGCACTACGAGCAGTACTTC. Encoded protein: CSVETGLHYEQYF.

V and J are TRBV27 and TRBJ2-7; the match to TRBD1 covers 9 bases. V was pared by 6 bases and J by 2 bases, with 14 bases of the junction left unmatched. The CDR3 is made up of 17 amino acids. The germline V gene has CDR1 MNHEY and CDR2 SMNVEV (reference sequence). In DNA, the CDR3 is TGTGCCAGCAGCGACCTCCCAGGACAGGGGCGTCCCTACGAGCAGTACTTC. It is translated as CASSDLPGQGRPYEQYF.

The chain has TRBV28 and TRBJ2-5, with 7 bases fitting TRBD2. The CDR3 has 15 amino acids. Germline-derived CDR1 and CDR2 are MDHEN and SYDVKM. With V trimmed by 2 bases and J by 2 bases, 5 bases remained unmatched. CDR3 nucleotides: TGTGCCAGCAGTTTAGAACTAGCGTTACAAGAGACCCAGTACTTC. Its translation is CASSLELALQETQYF.

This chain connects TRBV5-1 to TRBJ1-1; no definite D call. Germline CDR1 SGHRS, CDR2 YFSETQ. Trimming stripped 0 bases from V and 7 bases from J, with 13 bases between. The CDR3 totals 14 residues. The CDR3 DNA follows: TGCGCCAGCAGCTTGGAACGGTTCCGGGGTGAAGCTTTCTTT. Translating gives CASSLERFRGEAFF. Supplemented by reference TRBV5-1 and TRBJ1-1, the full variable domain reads KAGVTQTPRYLIKTRGQQVTLSCSPISGHRSVSWYQQTPGQGLQFLFEYFSETQRNKGNFPGRFSGRQFSNSRSEMNVSTLELGDSALYLCASSLERFRGEAFFGQGTRLTVV.

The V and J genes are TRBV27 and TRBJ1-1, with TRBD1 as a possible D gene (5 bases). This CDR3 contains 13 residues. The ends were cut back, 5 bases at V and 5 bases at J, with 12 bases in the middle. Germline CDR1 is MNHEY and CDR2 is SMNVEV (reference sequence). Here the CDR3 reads CASSPGTRTEAFF. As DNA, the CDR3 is TGTGCCAGCAGTCCCGGGACTCGGACTGAAGCTTTCTTT.

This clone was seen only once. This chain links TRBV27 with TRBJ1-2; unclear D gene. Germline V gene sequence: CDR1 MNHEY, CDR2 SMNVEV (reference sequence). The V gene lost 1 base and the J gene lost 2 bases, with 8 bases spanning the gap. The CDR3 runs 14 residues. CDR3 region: CASSLFVRNYGYTF. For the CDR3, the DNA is TGTGCCAGCAGTTTATTCGTCAGAAACTATGGCTACACCTTC.

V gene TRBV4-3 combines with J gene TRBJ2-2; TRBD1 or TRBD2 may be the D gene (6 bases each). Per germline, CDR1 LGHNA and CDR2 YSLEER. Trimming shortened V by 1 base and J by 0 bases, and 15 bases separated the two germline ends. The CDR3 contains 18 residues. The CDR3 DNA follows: TGCGCCAGCAGCCAAGGAGTTGGGGGCGGGACGAACACCGGGGAGCTGTTTTTT. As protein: CASSQGVGGGTNTGELFF.

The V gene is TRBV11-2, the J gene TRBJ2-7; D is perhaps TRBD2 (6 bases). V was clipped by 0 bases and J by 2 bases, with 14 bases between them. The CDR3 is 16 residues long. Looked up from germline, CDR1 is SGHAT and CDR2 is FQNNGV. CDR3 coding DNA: TGTGCCAGCAGCTTAGATAGCGGAGCGACGACCTACGAGCAGTACTTC. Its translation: CASSLDSGATTYEQYF. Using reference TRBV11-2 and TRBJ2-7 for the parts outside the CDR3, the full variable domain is EAGVAQSPRYKIIEKRQSVAFWCNPISGHATLYWYQQILGQGPKLLIQFQNNGVVDDSQLPKDRFSAERLKGVDSTLKIQPAKLEDSAVYLCASSLDSGATTYEQYFGPGTRLTVT.

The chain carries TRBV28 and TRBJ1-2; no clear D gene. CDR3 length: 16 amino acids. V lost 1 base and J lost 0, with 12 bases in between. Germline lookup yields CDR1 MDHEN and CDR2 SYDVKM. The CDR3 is CASSLLTVISNYGYTF. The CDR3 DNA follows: TGTGCCAGCAGTTTATTAACAGTCATCTCTAACTATGGCTACACCTTC.

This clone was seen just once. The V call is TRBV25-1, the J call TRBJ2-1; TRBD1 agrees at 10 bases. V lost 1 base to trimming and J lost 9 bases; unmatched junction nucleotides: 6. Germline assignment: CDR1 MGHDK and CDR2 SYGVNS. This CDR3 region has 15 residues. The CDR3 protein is CASSELGQGVSEQFF. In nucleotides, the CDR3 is TGTGCCAGCAGTGAATTAGGACAGGGGGTCAGTGAGCAGTTCTTC. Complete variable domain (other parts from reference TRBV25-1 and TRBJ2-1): EADIYQTPRYLVIGTGKKITLECSQTMGHDKMYWYQQDPGMELHLIHYSYGVNSTEKGDLSSESTVSRIRTEHFPLTLESARPSHTSQYLCASSELGQGVSEQFFGPGTRLTVL.

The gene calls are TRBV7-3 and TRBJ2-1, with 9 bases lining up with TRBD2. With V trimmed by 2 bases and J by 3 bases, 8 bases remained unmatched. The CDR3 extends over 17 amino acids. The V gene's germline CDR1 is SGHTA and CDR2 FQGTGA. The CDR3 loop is CASSLGSREGLYNEQFF. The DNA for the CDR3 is TGTGCCAGCAGCTTAGGTTCGCGGGAGGGCCTCTACAATGAGCAGTTCTTC.

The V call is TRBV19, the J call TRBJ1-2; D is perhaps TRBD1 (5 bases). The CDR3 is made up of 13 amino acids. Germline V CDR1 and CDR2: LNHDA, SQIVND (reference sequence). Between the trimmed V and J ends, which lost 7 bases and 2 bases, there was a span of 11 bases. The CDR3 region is CASTDRPNYGYTF. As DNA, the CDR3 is TGTGCCAGTACCGACAGACCAAACTATGGCTACACCTTC.

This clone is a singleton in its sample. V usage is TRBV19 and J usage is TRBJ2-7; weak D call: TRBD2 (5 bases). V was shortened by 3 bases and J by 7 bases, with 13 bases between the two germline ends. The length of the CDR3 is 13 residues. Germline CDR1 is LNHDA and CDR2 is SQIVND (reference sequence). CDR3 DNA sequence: TGTGCCAGTAGTATGATGGACTGGGGAGAGCAGTACTTC. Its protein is CASSMMDWGEQYF.

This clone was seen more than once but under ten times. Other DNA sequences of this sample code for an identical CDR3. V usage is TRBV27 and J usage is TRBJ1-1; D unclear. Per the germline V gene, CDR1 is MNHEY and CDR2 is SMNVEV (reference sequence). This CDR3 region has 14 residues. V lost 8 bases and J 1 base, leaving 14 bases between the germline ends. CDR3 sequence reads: CASSLWGGNTEAFF. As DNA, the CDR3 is TGTGCCAGCTCCCTTTGGGGAGGGAACACTGAAGCTTTCTTT.

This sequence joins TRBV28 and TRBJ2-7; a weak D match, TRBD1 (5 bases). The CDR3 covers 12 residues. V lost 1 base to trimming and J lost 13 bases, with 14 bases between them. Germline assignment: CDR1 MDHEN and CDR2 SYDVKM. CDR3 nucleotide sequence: TGTGCCAGCAGTTTATTCGGTGCAGGACACTACTTC. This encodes CASSLFGAGHYF. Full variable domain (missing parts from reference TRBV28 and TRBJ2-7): DVKVTQSSRYLVKRTGEKVFLECVQDMDHENMFWYRQDPGLGLRLIYFSYDVKMKEKGDIPEGYSVSREKKERFSLILESASTNQTSMYLCASSLFGAGHYFGPGTRLTVT.

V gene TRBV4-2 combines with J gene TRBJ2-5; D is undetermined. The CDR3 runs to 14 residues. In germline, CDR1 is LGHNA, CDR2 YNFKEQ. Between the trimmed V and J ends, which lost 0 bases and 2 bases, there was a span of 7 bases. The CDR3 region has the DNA TGTGCCAGCAGCCAAGAGAGTTTTCAAGAGACCCAGTACTTC. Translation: CASSQESFQETQYF.

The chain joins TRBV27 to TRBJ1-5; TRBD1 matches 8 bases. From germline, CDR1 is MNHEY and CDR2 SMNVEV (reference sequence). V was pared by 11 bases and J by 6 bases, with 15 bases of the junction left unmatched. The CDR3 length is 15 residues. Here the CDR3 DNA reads TGTGCCTCCCAGGCGAGACAGGGGATTGGTCAGCCCCAGCATTTT. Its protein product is CASQARQGIGQPQHF.

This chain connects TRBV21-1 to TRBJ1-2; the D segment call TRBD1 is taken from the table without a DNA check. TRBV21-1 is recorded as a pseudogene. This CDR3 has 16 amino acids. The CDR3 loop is CASTGRDRSRGYGYTF. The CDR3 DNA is TGTGCCAGCACGGGACGGGACCGGAGCAGGGGCTATGGCTACACCTTC.

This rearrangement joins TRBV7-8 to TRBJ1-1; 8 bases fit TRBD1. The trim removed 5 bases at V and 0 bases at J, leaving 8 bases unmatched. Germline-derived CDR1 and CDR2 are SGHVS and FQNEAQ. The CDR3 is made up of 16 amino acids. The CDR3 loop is CASSPPGQAMNTEAFF. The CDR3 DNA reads TGTGCCAGCAGCCCCCCGGGACAGGCTATGAACACTGAAGCTTTCTTT. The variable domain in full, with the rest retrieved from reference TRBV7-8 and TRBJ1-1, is GAGVSQSPRYKVAKRGQDVALRCDPISGHVSLFWYQQALGQGPEFLTYFQNEAQLDKSGLPSDRFFAERPEGSVSTLKIQRTQQEDSAVYLCASSPPGQAMNTEAFFGQGTRLTVV.